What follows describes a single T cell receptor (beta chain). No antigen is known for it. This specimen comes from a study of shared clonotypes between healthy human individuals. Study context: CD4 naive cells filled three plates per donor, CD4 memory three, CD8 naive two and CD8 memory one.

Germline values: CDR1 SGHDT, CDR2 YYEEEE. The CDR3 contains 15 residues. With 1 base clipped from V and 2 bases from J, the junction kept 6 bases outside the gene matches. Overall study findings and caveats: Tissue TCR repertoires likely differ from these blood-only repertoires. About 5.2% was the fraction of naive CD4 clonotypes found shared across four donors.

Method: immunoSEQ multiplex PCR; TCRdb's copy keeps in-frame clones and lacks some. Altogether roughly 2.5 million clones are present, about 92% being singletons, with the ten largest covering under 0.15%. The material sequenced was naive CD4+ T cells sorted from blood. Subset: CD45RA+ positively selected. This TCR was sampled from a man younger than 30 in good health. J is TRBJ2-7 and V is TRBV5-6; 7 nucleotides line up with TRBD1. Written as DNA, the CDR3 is TGTGCCAGCAGCTTGTTTATTGGGACAGCCTACGAGCAGTACTTC. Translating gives CASSLFIGTAYEQYF. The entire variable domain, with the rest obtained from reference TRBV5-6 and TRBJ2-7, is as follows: DAGVTQSPTHLIKTRGQQVTLRCSPKSGHDTVSWYQQALGQGPQFIFQYYEEEERQRGNFPDRFSGHQFPNYSSELNVNALLLGDSALYLCASSLFIGTAYEQYFGPGTRLTVT.